Shown below are 18 T cell receptor beta chains from a single sample sequenced in a study of shared clonotypes between healthy human individuals. The repertoire was sequenced with immunoSEQ multiplex PCR; TCRdb's copy has only in-frame clones and lacks some. The sample includes 850,000 to 1,200,000 clones, roughly 80% of them seen just once. The specimen sequenced was memory CD4+ T cells sorted from blood. Subset: CD45RA-negative fraction. The receptors derive from a man in his late teens or twenties in good health.

CDR3 amino acids: CASSLGSSSSGEQFF. CDR3 DNA: TGCGCCAGCAGCTTGGGATCGTCTAGCTCTGGTGAGCAGTTCTTC. This sequence joins TRBV5-1 and TRBJ2-1, with D possibly matching TRBD2 (5 bases). The CDR3 contains 15 residues. Germline V lookup: CDR1 SGHRS, CDR2 YFSETQ. V dropped 0 bases and J dropped 9 bases, with 16 bases sitting between them.

This chain joins TRBV5-1 and TRBJ1-1, with 8 nucleotides matching TRBD1. V dropped 4 bases and J dropped 1; count of bases not matched to a gene: 9. The germline CDR1 and CDR2 sequences are SGHRS and YFSETQ. The CDR3 loop spans 16 amino acids. CDR3 region: CASSPMAGGANTEAFF. The CDR3 DNA reads as TGCGCCAGCAGCCCGATGGCAGGGGGCGCGAACACTGAAGCTTTCTTT.

There are a few counts of this clone. CDR3: CASSLAQYEGEKLFF. In DNA, the CDR3 is TGCGCCAGCAGCTTGGCCCAATATGAGGGGGAAAAACTGTTTTTT. The rearrangement uses TRBV5-1 and TRBJ1-4; D possibly corresponds to TRBD1 (5 bases). The CDR3 covers 15 residues. V was clipped by 0 bases and J by 8 bases, with 14 bases between them. The V gene's germline CDR1 is SGHRS and CDR2 YFSETQ.

The rearrangement uses TRBV9 and TRBJ2-7; 7 bases agree with TRBD1. J was trimmed by 5 bases and V by 7 bases; bases with no gene match: 12. In germline, CDR1 is SGDLS, CDR2 YYNGEE. The CDR3 contains 14 residues. This CDR3 is CASARQGERDEQYF. In nucleotides, the CDR3 is TGTGCCAGCGCTCGACAGGGAGAAAGAGACGAGCAGTACTTC. The entire variable domain, with the rest obtained from reference TRBV9 and TRBJ2-7, is as follows: DSGVTQTPKHLITATGQRVTLRCSPRSGDLSVYWYQQSLDQGLQFLIQYYNGEERAKGNILERFSAQQFPDLHSELNLSSLELGDSALYFCASARQGERDEQYFGPGTRLTVT.

The table lists this clone with a count of one. The chain combines TRBV5-6 with TRBJ1-1, with 9 positions matching TRBD1. Germline V gives CDR1 SGHDT, CDR2 YYEEEE. CDR3 size: 15 residues. After removal of 1 base from V and 7 bases from J, the junction contained 8 bases not matched to a gene. CDR3 amino acids: CASSLPGQGFHEAFF. The CDR3 coding sequence is TGTGCCAGCAGCTTGCCGGGACAGGGCTTCCATGAAGCTTTCTTT.

Worth noting for this clone: The same CDR3 is also encoded by other DNA sequences in this sample. The V and J genes are TRBV19 and TRBJ2-5; 7 bases match TRBD2. There are 15 residues in the CDR3. Per germline, CDR1 LNHDA and CDR2 SQIVND (reference sequence). V dropped 3 bases and J dropped 1; count of bases not matched to a gene: 5. The CDR3 nucleotides read TGTGCCAGTAGTATCGGGCTAGCGGTCCAAGAGACCCAGTACTTC. This codes for CASSIGLAVQETQYF.

Only one count was recorded for this clone. This CDR3 reads CASSLASGSRQYF. The CDR3 DNA is TGTGCCAGCAGCTTAGCGTCCGGGTCCCGGCAGTACTTC. V and J are TRBV7-8 and TRBJ2-7; D call uncertain. In germline, CDR1 is SGHVS, CDR2 FQNEAQ. The CDR3 loop spans 13 amino acids. Trimming took 0 bases from V and 9 from J, leaving 12 bases between them.

The chain joins TRBV2 to TRBJ2-1, with D possibly being TRBD2 (6 bases). CDR3 length: 13 amino acids. Between the trimmed V and J ends, which lost 5 bases and 7 bases, there was a span of 12 bases. Germline V gene sequence: CDR1 SNHLY, CDR2 FYNNEI. In DNA form, the CDR3 reads TGTGCCAGCAGTCCCCTAGCGAGTAATGAGCAGTTCTTC. Encoded protein: CASSPLASNEQFF.

This clone was detected once. The gene calls are TRBV14 and TRBJ1-1, with TRBD1 matching 9 bases. Trimming removed 3 bases from V and 0 bases from J; junction bases left unmatched: 5. The CDR3 is made up of 16 amino acids. Germline loops: CDR1 SGHDN, CDR2 FVKESK. Here the CDR3 reads CASSQVGQGMNTEAFF. CDR3 coding DNA: TGTGCCAGCAGCCAGGTGGGACAGGGAATGAACACTGAAGCTTTCTTT.

The chain carries TRBV2 and TRBJ2-5; possible D gene TRBD1, 6 bases. CDR3 length: 11 amino acids. Trimming took off 8 bases at V and 6 bases at J, with 10 bases between the two ends. Per germline, CDR1 SNHLY and CDR2 FYNNEI. CDR3 residues: CASQGQQTQYF. The DNA for the CDR3 is TGTGCCAGCCAGGGGCAGCAGACCCAGTACTTC.

This sequence joins TRBV21-1 and TRBJ2-5; no check of the table's D call, TRBD2, against the DNA was made. TRBV21-1 is termed a pseudogene. The CDR3 consists of 18 residues. The CDR3 DNA sequence: TGTGCCAGCAGCAACGACCCGGGACTAGCGGGAATCCAAGAGACCCAGTACTTC. This gives the protein CASSNDPGLAGIQETQYF.

This clone appeared a few times. The gene calls are TRBV7-2 and TRBJ2-2; 7 bases match TRBD1. The CDR3 consists of 14 residues. Germline values: CDR1 SGHTA, CDR2 FQGNSA. J gave up 4 bases and V 5 bases, and 4 bases lay outside the gene matches. CDR3 coding DNA: TGTGCCAGCAGCGACAGGGTGGCCACCGGGGAGCTGTTTTTT. Amino acids: CASSDRVATGELFF.

The chain is built from TRBV5-1 and TRBJ1-2, with unresolved D. Germline lookup yields CDR1 SGHRS and CDR2 YFSETQ. V lost 1 base and J 0 bases, leaving 7 bases between the germline ends. CDR3 length equals 14 residues. CDR3 bases: TGCGCCAGCAGCTTGACAGTTTCTAACTATGGCTACACCTTC. Translating gives CASSLTVSNYGYTF.

A single count supports this clone. This chain links TRBV4-1 with TRBJ2-5; 7 bases line up with TRBD1. V was clipped by 0 bases and J by 7 bases; unmatched bases: 8. The CDR3 is made up of 15 amino acids. The germline V gene has CDR1 MGHRA and CDR2 YSYEKL. CDR3 in DNA: TGCGCCAGCAGCCAAGACCGAGGGGGCCGTGGGACCCAGTACTTC. Translation: CASSQDRGGRGTQYF.

The rearrangement uses TRBV5-1 and TRBJ2-7; 7 bases are shared with TRBD2. This CDR3 spans 14 amino acids. V lost 3 bases and J lost 2; bases outside the gene matches: 5. The germline CDR1 and CDR2 sequences are SGHRS and YFSETQ. CDR3 region: CASSWMGGTYEQYF. CDR3 DNA sequence: TGCGCCAGCAGCTGGATGGGGGGGACCTACGAGCAGTACTTC.

This chain joins TRBV6-6 and TRBJ2-1; TRBD1 matches 9 bases. Germline V gene lookup returns CDR1 MNHNY and CDR2 SVGAGI (reference sequence). The length of the CDR3 is 15 residues. The V and J ends lost 8 bases and 7 bases, in that order; junction bases with no gene match: 12. In DNA form, the CDR3 reads TGTGCCAGCTCCGACCGGGGACAGGGAAGTAATGAGCAGTTCTTC. Translation: CASSDRGQGSNEQFF.

The V gene is TRBV19, the J gene TRBJ1-2, with 7 bases aligning to TRBD1. With V trimmed by 3 bases and J by 6 bases, 4 bases remained unmatched. Per the germline V gene, CDR1 is LNHDA and CDR2 is SQIVND (reference sequence). The CDR3 extends over 13 amino acids. The DNA for the CDR3 is TGTGCCAGTAGTATGACACAGGGGAATGGCTACACCTTC. Translated, it gives CASSMTQGNGYTF. Full variable domain (outside the CDR3, taken from reference TRBV19 and TRBJ1-2): DGGITQSPKYLFRKEGQNVTLSCEQNLNHDAMYWYRQDPGQGLRLIYYSQIVNDFQKGDIAEGYSVSREKKESFPLTVTSAQKNPTAFYLCASSMTQGNGYTFGSGTRLTVV.

V usage is TRBV5-4 and J usage is TRBJ1-2, with 7 bases lining up with TRBD1. The CDR3 runs to 14 residues. Germline V gene lookup returns CDR1 SGHNT and CDR2 YYREEE (reference sequence). V was clipped by 4 bases and J by 5 bases; unmatched bases: 8. The CDR3, as DNA: TGTGCCAGCAGCCCGGGCGGACAGGATTATGGCTACACCTTC. Its translation: CASSPGGQDYGYTF.